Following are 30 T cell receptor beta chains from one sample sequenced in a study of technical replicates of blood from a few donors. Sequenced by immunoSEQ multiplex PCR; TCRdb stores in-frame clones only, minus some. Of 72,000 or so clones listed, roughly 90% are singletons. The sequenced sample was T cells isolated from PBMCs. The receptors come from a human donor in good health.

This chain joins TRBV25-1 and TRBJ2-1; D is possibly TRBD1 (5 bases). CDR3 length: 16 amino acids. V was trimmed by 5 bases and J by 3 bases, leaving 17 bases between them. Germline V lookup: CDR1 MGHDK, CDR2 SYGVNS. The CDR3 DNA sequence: TGTGCCAGCAGTCCTTGGGGCTCTTTAAGCTACAATGAGCAGTTCTTC. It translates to CASSPWGSLSYNEQFF. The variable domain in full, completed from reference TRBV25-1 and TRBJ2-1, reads EADIYQTPRYLVIGTGKKITLECSQTMGHDKMYWYQQDPGMELHLIHYSYGVNSTEKGDLSSESTVSRIRTEHFPLTLESARPSHTSQYLCASSPWGSLSYNEQFFGPGTRLTVL.

The CDR3 is CASSLVRGSGNTIYF. CDR3 bases: TGTGCCAGCAGCTTGGTCAGGGGCTCTGGAAACACCATATATTTT. The chain has TRBV5-8 and TRBJ1-3; D is perhaps TRBD1 (6 bases). The CDR3 loop spans 15 amino acids. Trimming shortened V by 0 bases and J by 0 bases, and 7 bases separated the two germline ends. CDR1 is SGHTS, CDR2 YDEGEE, per germline.

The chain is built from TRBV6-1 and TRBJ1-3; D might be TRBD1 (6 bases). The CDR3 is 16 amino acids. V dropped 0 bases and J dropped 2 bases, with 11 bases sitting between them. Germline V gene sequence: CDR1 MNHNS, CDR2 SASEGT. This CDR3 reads CASSEAGPGAGNTIYF. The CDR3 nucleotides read TGTGCCAGCAGTGAAGCGGGGCCAGGGGCTGGAAACACCATATATTTT.

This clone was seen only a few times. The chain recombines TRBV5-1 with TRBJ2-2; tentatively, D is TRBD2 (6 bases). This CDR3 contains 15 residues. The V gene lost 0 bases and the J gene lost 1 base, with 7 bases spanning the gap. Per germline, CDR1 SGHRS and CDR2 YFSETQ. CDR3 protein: CASSLVGRNTGELFF. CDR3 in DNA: TGCGCCAGCAGCTTGGTCGGGAGGAACACCGGGGAGCTGTTTTTT.

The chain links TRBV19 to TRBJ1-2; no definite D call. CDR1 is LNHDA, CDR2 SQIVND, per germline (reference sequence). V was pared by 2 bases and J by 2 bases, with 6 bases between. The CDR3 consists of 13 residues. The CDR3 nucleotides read TGTGCCAGTAGTATAAACCAGAACTATGGCTACACCTTC. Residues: CASSINQNYGYTF.

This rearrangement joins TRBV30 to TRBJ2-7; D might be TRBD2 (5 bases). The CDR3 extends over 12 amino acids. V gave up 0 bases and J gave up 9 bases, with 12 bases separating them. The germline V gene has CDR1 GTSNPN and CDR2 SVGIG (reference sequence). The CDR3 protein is CAWSVGRGRQYF. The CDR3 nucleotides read TGTGCCTGGAGTGTCGGACGGGGAAGGCAGTACTTC.

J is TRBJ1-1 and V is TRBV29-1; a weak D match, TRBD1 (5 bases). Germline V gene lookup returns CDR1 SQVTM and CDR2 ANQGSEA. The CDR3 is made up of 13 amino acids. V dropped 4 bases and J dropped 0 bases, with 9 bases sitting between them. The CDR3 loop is CSVGGLLNTEAFF. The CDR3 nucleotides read TGCAGCGTTGGGGGACTGTTGAACACTGAAGCTTTCTTT.

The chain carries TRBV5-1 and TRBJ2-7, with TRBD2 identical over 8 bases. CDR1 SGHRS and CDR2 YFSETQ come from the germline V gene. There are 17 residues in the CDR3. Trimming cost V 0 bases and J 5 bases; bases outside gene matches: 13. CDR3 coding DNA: TGCGCCAGCAGCTTGGTCCTGGGGCTGAGCGGGGGCCACGAGCAGTACTTC. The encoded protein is CASSLVLGLSGGHEQYF. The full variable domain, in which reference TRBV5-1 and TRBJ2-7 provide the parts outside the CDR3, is KAGVTQTPRYLIKTRGQQVTLSCSPISGHRSVSWYQQTPGQGLQFLFEYFSETQRNKGNFPGRFSGRQFSNSRSEMNVSTLELGDSALYLCASSLVLGLSGGHEQYFGPGTRLTVT.

The CDR3 sequence: CASSLDGQGKGAFF. The CDR3 DNA reads as TGTGCCAGCAGTCTTGACGGACAGGGAAAGGGAGCTTTCTTT. V is TRBV28 and J is TRBJ1-1; 8 bases are a match to TRBD1. The germline V gene has CDR1 MDHEN and CDR2 SYDVKM. This CDR3 has 14 amino acids. V lost 5 bases, J lost 10 bases, and 12 bases stayed unmatched.

The CDR3 DNA reads TGTGCCAGCAGTTTAACGGGAGACACCGGGGAGCTGTTTTTT. Translated: CASSLTGDTGELFF. The rearrangement joins TRBV28 to TRBJ2-2, with D perhaps matching TRBD2 (6 bases). Between the trimmed V and J ends, which lost 2 bases and 3 bases, there was a span of 7 bases. The V gene's germline CDR1 is MDHEN and CDR2 SYDVKM. The CDR3 runs to 14 residues.

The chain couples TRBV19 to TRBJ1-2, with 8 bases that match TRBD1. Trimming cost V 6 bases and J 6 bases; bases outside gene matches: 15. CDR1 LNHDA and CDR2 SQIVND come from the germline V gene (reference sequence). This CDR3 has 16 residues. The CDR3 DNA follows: TGTGCCAGTAGCCCCGGACAGGGATCCTATTATAATGGCTACACCTTC. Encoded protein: CASSPGQGSYYNGYTF.

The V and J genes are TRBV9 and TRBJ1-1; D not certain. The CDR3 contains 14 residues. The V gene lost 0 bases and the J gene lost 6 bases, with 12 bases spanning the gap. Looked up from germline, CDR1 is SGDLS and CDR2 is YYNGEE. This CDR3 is CASSVDGDHSEAFF. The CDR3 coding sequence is TGTGCCAGCAGCGTAGACGGGGATCACTCTGAAGCTTTCTTT. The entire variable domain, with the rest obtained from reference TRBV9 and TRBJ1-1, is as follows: DSGVTQTPKHLITATGQRVTLRCSPRSGDLSVYWYQQSLDQGLQFLIQYYNGEERAKGNILERFSAQQFPDLHSELNLSSLELGDSALYFCASSVDGDHSEAFFGQGTRLTVV.

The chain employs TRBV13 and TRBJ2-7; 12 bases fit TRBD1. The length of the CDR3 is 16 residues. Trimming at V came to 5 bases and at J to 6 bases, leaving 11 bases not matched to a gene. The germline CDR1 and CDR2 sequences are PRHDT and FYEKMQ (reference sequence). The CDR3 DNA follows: TGTGCCAGCAGCGCTAGGGACAGGGGGCTCTCGGGCGAGCAGTACTTC. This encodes CASSARDRGLSGEQYF. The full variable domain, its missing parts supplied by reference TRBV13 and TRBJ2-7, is AAGVIQSPRHLIKEKRETATLKCYPIPRHDTVYWYQQGPGQDPQFLISFYEKMQSDKGSIPDRFSAQQFSDYHSELNMSSLELGDSALYFCASSARDRGLSGEQYFGPGTRLTVT.

The CDR3 sequence: CASSWWDRGAGLAGDIDTQYF. The CDR3 bases are TGTGCCAGCAGTTGGTGGGACAGGGGCGCTGGACTAGCGGGAGATATAGATACGCAGTATTTT. The rearrangement uses TRBV2 and TRBJ2-3; 13 positions match TRBD2. Germline assignment: CDR1 SNHLY and CDR2 FYNNEI. J gave up 5 bases and V 5 bases, and 22 bases lay outside the gene matches. The CDR3 has 21 residues. Drawing the rest from reference TRBV2 and TRBJ2-3, the complete variable domain is EPEVTQTPSHQVTQMGQEVILRCVPISNHLYFYWYRQILGQKVEFLVSFYNNEISEKSEIFDDQFSVERPDGSNFTLKIRSTKLEDSAMYFCASSWWDRGAGLAGDIDTQYFGPGTRLTVL.

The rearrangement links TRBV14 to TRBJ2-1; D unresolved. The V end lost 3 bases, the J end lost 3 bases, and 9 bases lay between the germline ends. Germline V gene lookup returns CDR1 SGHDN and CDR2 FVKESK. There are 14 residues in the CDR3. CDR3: CASSQNPSYNEQFF. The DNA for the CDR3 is TGTGCCAGCAGCCAGAATCCTAGCTACAATGAGCAGTTCTTC.

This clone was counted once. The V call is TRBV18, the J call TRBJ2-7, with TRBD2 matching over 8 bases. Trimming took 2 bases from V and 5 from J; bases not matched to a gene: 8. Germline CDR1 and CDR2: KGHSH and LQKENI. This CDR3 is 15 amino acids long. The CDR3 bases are TGTGCCAGCTCACCAGAACGGGAGGGCCGCGACGAGCAGTACTTC. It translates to CASSPEREGRDEQYF.

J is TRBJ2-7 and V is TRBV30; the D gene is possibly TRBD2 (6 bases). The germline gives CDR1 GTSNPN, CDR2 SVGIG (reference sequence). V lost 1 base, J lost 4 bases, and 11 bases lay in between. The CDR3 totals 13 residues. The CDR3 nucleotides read TGTGCCTGGAGTGCCCGCGGGAATTACGAGCAGTACTTC. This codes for CAWSARGNYEQYF.

In DNA form, the CDR3 reads TGTGCCAGCTCACCAGCGCCGAACTCTGGAAACACCATATATTTT. Its translation is CASSPAPNSGNTIYF. The chain is built from TRBV18 and TRBJ1-3; the D is unclear. CDR3 length equals 15 residues. Germline CDR1 and CDR2: KGHSH and LQKENI. With 2 bases removed from V and 0 bases from J, the gap between germline ends came to 8 bases. The entire variable domain, with the rest obtained from reference TRBV18 and TRBJ1-3, is as follows: NAGVMQNPRHLVRRRGQEARLRCSPMKGHSHVYWYRQLPEEGLKFMVYLQKENIIDESGMPKERFSAEFPKEGPSILRIQQVVRGDSAAYFCASSPAPNSGNTIYFGEGSWLTVV.

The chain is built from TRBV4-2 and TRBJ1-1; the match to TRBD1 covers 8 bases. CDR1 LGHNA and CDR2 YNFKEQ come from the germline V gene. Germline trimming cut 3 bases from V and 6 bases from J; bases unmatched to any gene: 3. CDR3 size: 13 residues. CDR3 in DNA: TGTGCCAGCAGCCAGCTGGACAGGGCTGAAGCTTTCTTT. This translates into CASSQLDRAEAFF.

The CDR3 DNA reads TGTGCCTTTACCGGGACAGTATTTGGGGAGCAGTTCTTC. Residues: CAFTGTVFGEQFF. The V gene is TRBV30, the J gene TRBJ2-1, with 7 positions matching TRBD1. Trimming removed 7 bases from V and 10 bases from J; junction bases left unmatched: 13. Germline V gene data show CDR1 as GTSNPN and CDR2 as SVGIG (reference sequence). CDR3 length: 13 amino acids.

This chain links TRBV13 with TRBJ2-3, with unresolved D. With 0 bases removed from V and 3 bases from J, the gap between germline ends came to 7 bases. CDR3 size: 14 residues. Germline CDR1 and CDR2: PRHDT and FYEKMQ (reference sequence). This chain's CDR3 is CASSLGSGTDTQYF. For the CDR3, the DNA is TGTGCCAGCAGCTTAGGATCCGGGACAGATACGCAGTATTTT.

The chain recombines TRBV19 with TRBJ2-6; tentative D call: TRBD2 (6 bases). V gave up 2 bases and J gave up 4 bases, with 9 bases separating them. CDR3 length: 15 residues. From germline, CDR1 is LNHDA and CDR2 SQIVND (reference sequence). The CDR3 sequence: CASSIRGGGANVLTF. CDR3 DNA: TGTGCCAGTAGTATACGGGGAGGAGGGGCCAACGTCCTGACTTTC. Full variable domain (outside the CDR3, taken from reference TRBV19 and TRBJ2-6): DGGITQSPKYLFRKEGQNVTLSCEQNLNHDAMYWYRQDPGQGLRLIYYSQIVNDFQKGDIAEGYSVSREKKESFPLTVTSAQKNPTAFYLCASSIRGGGANVLTFGAGSRLTVL.

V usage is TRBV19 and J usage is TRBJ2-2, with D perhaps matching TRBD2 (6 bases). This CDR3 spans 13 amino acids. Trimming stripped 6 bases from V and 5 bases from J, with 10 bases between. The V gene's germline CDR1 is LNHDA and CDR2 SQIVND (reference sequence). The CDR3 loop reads CASRAAGTGELFF. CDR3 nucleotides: TGTGCCAGTAGGGCCGCGGGAACCGGGGAGCTGTTTTTT.

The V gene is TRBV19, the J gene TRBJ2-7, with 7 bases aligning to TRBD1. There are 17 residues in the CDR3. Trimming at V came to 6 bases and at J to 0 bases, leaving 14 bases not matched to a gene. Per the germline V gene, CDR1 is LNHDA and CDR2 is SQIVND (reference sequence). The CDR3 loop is CASRYSLRDSSSYEQYF. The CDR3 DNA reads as TGTGCCAGTAGGTATTCACTCCGGGACAGCAGCTCCTACGAGCAGTACTTC.

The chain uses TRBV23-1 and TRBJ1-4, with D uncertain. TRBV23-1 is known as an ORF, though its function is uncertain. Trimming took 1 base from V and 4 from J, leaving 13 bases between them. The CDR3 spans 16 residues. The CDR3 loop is CASSQLSGPVNEKLFF. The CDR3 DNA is TGCGCCAGCAGTCAATTGAGCGGGCCCGTTAATGAAAAACTGTTTTTT.

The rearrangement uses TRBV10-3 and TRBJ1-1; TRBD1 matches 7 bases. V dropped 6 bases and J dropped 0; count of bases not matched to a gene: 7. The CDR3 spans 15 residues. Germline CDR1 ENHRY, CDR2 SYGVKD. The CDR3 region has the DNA TGTGCCATCAGGGGACAGACAGAACTGAACACTGAAGCTTTCTTT. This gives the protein CAIRGQTELNTEAFF.

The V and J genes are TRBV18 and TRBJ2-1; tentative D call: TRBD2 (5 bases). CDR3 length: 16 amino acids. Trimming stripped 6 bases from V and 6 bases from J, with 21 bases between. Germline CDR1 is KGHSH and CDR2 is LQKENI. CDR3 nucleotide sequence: TGTGCCAGCTCGCCAACGGACTTAGCGATGTCCAATGAGCAGTTCTTC. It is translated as CASSPTDLAMSNEQFF.

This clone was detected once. The DNA for the CDR3 is TGTGCCAGCAGTTTCGCTAGCGACAATGAGCAGTTCTTC. Amino acids: CASSFASDNEQFF. The chain carries TRBV27 and TRBJ2-1, with a weak D call TRBD2 (6 bases). Germline CDR1 reads MNHEY; CDR2 reads SMNVEV (reference sequence). With 3 bases removed from V and 5 bases from J, the gap between germline ends came to 8 bases. The CDR3 covers 13 residues.

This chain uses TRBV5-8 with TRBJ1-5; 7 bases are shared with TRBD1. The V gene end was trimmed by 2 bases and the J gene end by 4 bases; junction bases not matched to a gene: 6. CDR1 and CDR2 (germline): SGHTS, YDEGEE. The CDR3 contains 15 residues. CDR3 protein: CASSLGQALNQPQHF. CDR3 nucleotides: TGTGCCAGCAGCTTAGGACAGGCCCTAAATCAGCCCCAGCATTTT.

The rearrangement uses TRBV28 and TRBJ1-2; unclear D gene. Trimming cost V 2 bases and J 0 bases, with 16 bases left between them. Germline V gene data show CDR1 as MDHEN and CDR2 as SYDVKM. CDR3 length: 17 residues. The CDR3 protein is CASSLTQQAPPNYGYTF. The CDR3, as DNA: TGTGCCAGCAGTTTAACCCAGCAGGCCCCCCCTAACTATGGCTACACCTTC.